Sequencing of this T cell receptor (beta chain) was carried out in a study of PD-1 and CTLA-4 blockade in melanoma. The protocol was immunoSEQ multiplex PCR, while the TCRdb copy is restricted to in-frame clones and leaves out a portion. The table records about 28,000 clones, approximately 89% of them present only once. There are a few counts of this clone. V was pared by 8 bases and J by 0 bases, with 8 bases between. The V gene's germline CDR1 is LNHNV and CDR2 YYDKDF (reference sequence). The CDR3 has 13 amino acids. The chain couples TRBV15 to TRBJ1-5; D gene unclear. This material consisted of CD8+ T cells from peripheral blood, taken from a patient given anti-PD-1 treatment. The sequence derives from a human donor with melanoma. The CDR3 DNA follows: TGTGCCACCCAAGGTTATAGCAATCAGCCCCAGCATTTT. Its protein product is CATQGYSNQPQHF.